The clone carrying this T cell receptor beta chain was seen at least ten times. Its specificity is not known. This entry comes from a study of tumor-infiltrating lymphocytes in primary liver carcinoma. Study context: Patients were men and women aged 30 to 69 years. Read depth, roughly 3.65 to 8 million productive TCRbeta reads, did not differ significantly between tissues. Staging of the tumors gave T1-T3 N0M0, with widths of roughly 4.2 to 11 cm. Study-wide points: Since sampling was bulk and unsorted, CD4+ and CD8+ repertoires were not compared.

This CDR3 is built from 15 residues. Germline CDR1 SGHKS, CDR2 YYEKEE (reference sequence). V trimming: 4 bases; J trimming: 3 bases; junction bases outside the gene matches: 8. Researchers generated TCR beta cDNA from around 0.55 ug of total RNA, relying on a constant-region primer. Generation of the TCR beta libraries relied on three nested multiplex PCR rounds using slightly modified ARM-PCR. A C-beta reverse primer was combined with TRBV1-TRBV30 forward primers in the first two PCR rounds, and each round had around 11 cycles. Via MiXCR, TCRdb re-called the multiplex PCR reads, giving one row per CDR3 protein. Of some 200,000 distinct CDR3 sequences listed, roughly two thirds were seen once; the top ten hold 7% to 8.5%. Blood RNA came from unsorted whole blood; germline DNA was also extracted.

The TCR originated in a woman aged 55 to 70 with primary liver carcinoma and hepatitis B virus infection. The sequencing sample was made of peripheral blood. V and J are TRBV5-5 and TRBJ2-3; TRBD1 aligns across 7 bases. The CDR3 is CASSPQGQITDTQYF. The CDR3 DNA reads TGTGCCAGCAGCCCTCAGGGACAGATAACAGATACGCAGTATTTT.